The present T cell receptor (beta chain) was sequenced within a study of blood T cell repertoires in COVID-19. Germline CDR1 reads LNHNV; CDR2 reads YYDKDF (reference sequence). V lost 0 bases and J lost 0, with 12 bases in between. There are 17 residues in the CDR3. Measured with immunoSEQ multiplex PCR; TCRdb has only the in-frame clones, and not every one. The sample consists of about 500,000 clones, roughly nine tenths of them appearing once. Material: peripheral blood. The clonotype comes from a man in his late teens or twenties with COVID-19, enrolled during active disease. The chain couples TRBV15 to TRBJ2-4; D ambiguous. The CDR3 nucleotides read TGTGCCACCAGCAGAGATTTGACATCCTCAGCCAAAAACATTCAGTACTTC. It specifies CATSRDLTSSAKNIQYF.